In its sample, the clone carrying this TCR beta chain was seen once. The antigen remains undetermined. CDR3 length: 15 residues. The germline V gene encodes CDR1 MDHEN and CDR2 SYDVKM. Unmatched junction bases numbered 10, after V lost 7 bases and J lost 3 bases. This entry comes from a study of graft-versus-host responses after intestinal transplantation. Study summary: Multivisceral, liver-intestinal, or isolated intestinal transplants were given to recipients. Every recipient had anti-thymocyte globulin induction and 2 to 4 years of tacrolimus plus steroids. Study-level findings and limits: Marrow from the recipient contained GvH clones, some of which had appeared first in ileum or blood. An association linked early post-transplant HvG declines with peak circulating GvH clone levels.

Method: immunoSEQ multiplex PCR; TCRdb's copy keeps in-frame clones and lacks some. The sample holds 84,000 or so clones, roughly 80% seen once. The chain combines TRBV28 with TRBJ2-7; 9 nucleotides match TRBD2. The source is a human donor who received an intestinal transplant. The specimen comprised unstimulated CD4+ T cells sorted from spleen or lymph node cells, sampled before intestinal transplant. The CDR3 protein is CASIRGTSSLYEQYF. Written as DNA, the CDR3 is TGTGCCAGCATCCGCGGGACTAGCTCTCTCTACGAGCAGTACTTC.